This T cell receptor (beta chain) was sequenced in a study of cytomegalovirus exposure and HLA in healthy donors. Notes on the study in general: A subsequent analysis found that TCR clusters from the first cohort also tended to co-occur in the 90 to 150 validation repertoires, with around 94% of cluster scores above 0. TCR beta chains numbering some 160 were designated cytomegalovirus-associated. Most observed TCR sequences were rare, whereas some public TCRs were detected in many donors. In vitro experiments confirmed that three CMV-associated chains were specific for CMV antigens.

Germline values: CDR1 SQVTM, CDR2 ANQGSEA. This CDR3 region has 12 residues. V was shortened by 7 bases and J by 1 base, with 10 bases between the two germline ends. This clone was seen just once. No antigen is known for it. Using immunoSEQ multiplex PCR, the repertoire was profiled, and TCRdb retains in-frame clones only, with some absent. In the table there are about 360,000 clones, roughly 85% of which are singletons. The TCR originated in a woman aged 18-29 years in good health and CMV-seronegative. The rearrangement links TRBV29-1 to TRBJ2-5; no clear D gene. Input material: PBMCs. The CDR3, as DNA: TGCAGCGCCGCCGCGCTCCAAGAGACCCAGTACTTC. It yields the protein CSAAALQETQYF. The whole variable domain, remainder taken from reference TRBV29-1 and TRBJ2-5, is SAVISQKPSRDICQRGTSLTIQCQVDSQVTMMFWYRQQPGQSLTLIATANQGSEATYESGFVIDKFPISRPNLTFSTLTVSNMSPEDSSIYLCSAAALQETQYFGPGTRLLVL.